The sequence of this TCR beta chain was determined in a study of blood T cell repertoires in COVID-19. As for the study in general: Collection of acute and convalescent COVID-19 samples took place in the United States, Italy and Spain.

CDR1 and CDR2 (germline): MDHEN, SYDVKM. CDR3 length equals 16 residues. The ends were cut back, 7 bases at V and 0 bases at J, with 15 bases in the middle. The assay was immunoSEQ multiplex PCR, and TCRdb's table has in-frame clones only and misses some. The table shows 280,000 or so clones, with about 83% occurring only once. The chain recombines TRBV28 with TRBJ1-4; no clear D gene. The sequenced sample was peripheral blood. This receptor was taken from a woman between 50 and 59 years old who had recovered from COVID-19. The CDR3 reads CASTPRPGATNEKLFF. The CDR3 coding sequence is TGTGCCAGCACTCCCCGTCCCGGGGCAACTAATGAAAAACTGTTTTTT.